This is a list of T cell receptor beta chains from one sample in a study of blood T cell repertoires in COVID-19. Here immunoSEQ multiplex PCR was the method, and the copy in TCRdb shows in-frame clones only, minus some. The sample records 200,000 to 250,000 clones, roughly 84% being singletons. Material: peripheral blood. Source of these receptors: a man aged 50 or older with COVID-19, enrolled during active disease. Both conserved end residues are part of each CDR3. Each record gives: V gene, CDR3 length, J gene, D gene, CDR3 protein. D genes are given only for firm matches.

TRBV9	14	TRBJ2-1	TRBD2	CASSTSGRGDEQFF
TRBV5-6	14	TRBJ1-2	TRBD1	CASSLGQGNYGYTF
TRBV12-5	12	TRBJ1-1	.	CASGLFRTEAFF
TRBV2	13	TRBJ1-2	TRBD1	CASVTGQGNGYTF
TRBV10-1	15	TRBJ2-7	.	CASSEEVPYSYEQYF
TRBV6-5	15	TRBJ1-3	.	CASSLVKASGNTIYF
TRBV24-1	15	TRBJ2-2	TRBD1	CATSDLDRASGELFF
TRBV6-5	15	TRBJ2-3	TRBD2	CASRSGRGGTDTQYF
TRBV19	14	TRBJ2-1	TRBD2	CASSAFERGNEQFF
TRBV7-8	15	TRBJ1-5	TRBD1	CASSSNGQGHQPQHF
TRBV6-5	15	TRBJ1-3	.	CASSYGEEVGNTIYF
TRBV19	21	TRBJ2-5	TRBD1	CASSSRDRGLRSSSIQETQYF
TRBV5-1	15	TRBJ2-7	TRBD1	CASSSIGQGLDEQYF
TRBV9	19	TRBJ2-1	TRBD2	CASSPTGTSGRGSYNEQFF
TRBV11-2	18	TRBJ2-1	TRBD2	CASSLFSGRTGTYNEQFF
TRBV6-2/TRBV6-3	15	TRBJ2-1	.	CASSYSNRFYNEQFF
TRBV29-1	15	TRBJ1-1	.	CSVSRGGLTNTEAFF
TRBV6-4	16	TRBJ2-3	.	CASSDSLAGSTDTQYF
TRBV12-3/TRBV12-4	12	TRBJ2-7	.	CASSKSPYEQYF
TRBV29-1	16	TRBJ1-4	.	CSVPDRDTPHNEKLFF
TRBV30	15	TRBJ1-3	TRBD1	CAWMGQGVSGNTIYF
TRBV6-5	14	TRBJ2-7	TRBD1	CASKLDRGRHEQYF